The T cell receptor (beta chain) described here comes from a study of blood T cells in healthy people across ages. PCR was performed a second time for about 6 to 11 cycles using a sample-barcoded 5' primer and a J-beta primer mix. Via MiXCR, TCRdb re-called the 5' RACE reads, giving one row per CDR3 protein. The sample yields approximately 900,000 distinct CDR3 sequences, 25% to 30% seen once. Germline values: CDR1 SQVTM, CDR2 ANQGSEA. CDR3 length: 12 residues. V dropped 0 bases and J dropped 10 bases, with 10 bases sitting between them. The same sample was also studied in work on T cells of mothers and their children. That work states: A few healthy Caucasian mothers, along with their six children, were the donors. It was found that thymic selection shapes TCR recombination output similarly in related and unrelated pairs.

The chain has TRBV29-1 and TRBJ2-1; no clear D. This receptor was identified in a woman in her forties in good health. The sequencing input was blood. The CDR3 nucleotides are TGCAGCGTTGAAGATGACGAGTGCGAGCAGTTCTTC. It is translated as CSVEDDECEQFF.